This T cell receptor (beta chain) was profiled in a study of cytomegalovirus exposure and HLA in healthy donors. Across the whole study: The 550 to 800 first-cohort repertoires and the 100 to 150 validation repertoires shared the same platform, a later analysis reported.

About this clone: Its antigen remains unidentified.

Clones were sequenced by immunoSEQ multiplex PCR, and TCRdb holds only the in-frame ones, with some missing. The sample has about 150,000 clones, approximately 94% seen once. CDR3 length: 18 residues. Study-wide findings and caveats: In the roughly 130 validation repertoires, a later analysis found that first-cohort TCR clusters tended to co-occur. In vitro confirmation showed three CMV-associated chains to be CMV antigen specific.

This receptor was obtained from a man aged 18 to 29 in good health and CMV-seropositive. This sequence joins TRBV12-2 and TRBJ2-6; the table's D call of TRBD1 was not tested on the DNA. TRBV12-2 represents a pseudogene. Sample: PBMCs. CDR3 bases: TGTGCAAGTCGCCTCCGGACAGGTCTCTCCTCTGGGGCCAACGTCCTGACTTTC. Translating gives CASRLRTGLSSGANVLTF.